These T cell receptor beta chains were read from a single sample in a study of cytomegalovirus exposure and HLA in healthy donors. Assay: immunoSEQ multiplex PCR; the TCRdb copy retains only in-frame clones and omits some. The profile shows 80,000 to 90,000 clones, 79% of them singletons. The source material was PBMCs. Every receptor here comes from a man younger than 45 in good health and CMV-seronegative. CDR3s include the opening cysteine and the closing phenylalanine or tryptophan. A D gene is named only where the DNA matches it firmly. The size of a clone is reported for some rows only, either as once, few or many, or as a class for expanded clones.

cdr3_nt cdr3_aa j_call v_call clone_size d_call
TGTGCCTGGAGTGTCACAGGGCTACTCAATCAGCCCCAGCATTTT CAWSVTGLLNQPQHF TRBJ1-5 TRBV30 NA NA
TGTGCCAGTAGTATAGACAGTCCCTATGGCTACACCTTC CASSIDSPYGYTF TRBJ1-2 TRBV19 NA NA
TGTGCCACCAGCAGAGGACGGGAGAGTAGCACTGAAGCTTTCTTT CATSRGRESSTEAFF TRBJ1-1 TRBV15 NA NA
TGTGCCAGCAGCTTGGATGGGGGCTTACAGCCCCAGCATTTT CASSLDGGLQPQHF TRBJ1-5 TRBV5-4 few NA
TGCGCCAGCAGCTTGGACGGGACAGGTTATGAAGGAGCCAAAAACATTCAGTACTTC CASSLDGTGYEGAKNIQYF TRBJ2-4 TRBV5-1 once TRBD1
TGTGCCAGCCAGGCGAGAGCGGTCTATGGCTACACCTTC CASQARAVYGYTF TRBJ1-2 TRBV2 NA NA
TGTGCCAGCAACGACCTTTCAAAGCAGGGGGCAGCTTTCTTT CASNDLSKQGAAFF TRBJ1-1 TRBV6-5 NA TRBD1
TGTGCCAGCAGTTCCGGACAGCTTGGGAAAAGGAATCAGCCCCAGCATTTT CASSSGQLGKRNQPQHF TRBJ1-5 TRBV28 NA NA
TGTGCCTGGACGACGGGTTTCGGGGGGCTTGGAAAACTGTTTTTT CAWTTGFGGLGKLFF TRBJ1-4 TRBV30 NA NA
TGTGCCAGCAGTCCCTTGGGGACAGGGGGGGGTATGTCCAACGTCCTGACTTTC CASSPLGTGGGMSNVLTF TRBJ2-6 TRBV28 NA TRBD1
TGTGCCAGCAGCGTAGTGGGGGCCGCTGGAAACACCATATATTTT CASSVVGAAGNTIYF TRBJ1-3 TRBV9 NA NA
TGTGCCAGCAGCTACAGCGGAGCAGATACGCAGTATTTT CASSYSGADTQYF TRBJ2-3 TRBV6-4 NA NA
TGTGCCACCAGCAGAGATCGGAGGAACACTGAAGCTTTCTTT CATSRDRRNTEAFF TRBJ1-1 TRBV15 few NA
TGTGCCAGTAGGGATACCGGGACTATGAACACTGAAGCTTTCTTT CASRDTGTMNTEAFF TRBJ1-1 TRBV19 NA NA
TGTGCTAGTGGTTTTGTAGCGGGGGTATACAATGAGCAGTTCTTC CASGFVAGVYNEQFF TRBJ2-1 TRBV12-5 NA TRBD2
TGTGCCAGCTCACCAACGACAGGGCCCTATGGCTACACCTTC CASSPTTGPYGYTF TRBJ1-2 TRBV18 NA TRBD1
TGTGCCAGCTTGACATACAGGGGTGGCTATGGCTACACCTTC CASLTYRGGYGYTF TRBJ1-2 TRBV7-2 NA TRBD1
TGTGCCAGCAGCCCCGGGGGAGGATTAAGCACTGAAGCTTTCTTT CASSPGGGLSTEAFF TRBJ1-1 TRBV5-6 NA NA
TGTGCCATCAGGGCAGCGGGGGGGCTGGGTAATGAGCAGTTCTTC CAIRAAGGLGNEQFF TRBJ2-1 TRBV10-3 once TRBD2
TGTGCCAGCAGCCAAGAGGGGCTAGGACAGGGCGTTTCACCCCTCCACTTT CASSQEGLGQGVSPLHF TRBJ1-6 TRBV4-2 few TRBD1
TGTGCCAGCAGTGATCAGGGGAGTAATTCACCCCTCCACTTT CASSDQGSNSPLHF TRBJ1-6 TRBV6-1 few NA
TGTGCCAGCAGCCCCACGACTAGCGGGGGCTCCTACGAGCAGTACTTC CASSPTTSGGSYEQYF TRBJ2-7 TRBV7-6 NA TRBD2
TGTGCCAGCAGCCTTTTTCAAGCCGGAAACACCATATATTTT CASSLFQAGNTIYF TRBJ1-3 TRBV7-9 few NA